This note documents a single TCR beta chain sequence. These data come from a study of monozygotic twins with inflammatory bowel disease. Germline V gene sequence: CDR1 SQVTM, CDR2 ANQGSEA. The CDR3 is 16 residues long. The authors isolated total RNA from whole blood without sorting T cells. After re-calling the 5' RACE reads, TCRdb lists one entry per CDR3 protein, DNA absent. This listing includes more than 350,000 distinct CDR3 sequences. Sequenced input: blood. The source of this sequence is a human donor with ulcerative colitis or Crohn's disease, or a healthy co-twin of an affected twin (not recorded which). The chain couples TRBV29-1 to TRBJ2-1. CDR3: CSVEARRNPRHNEQFF.